Sequencing of this T cell receptor beta chain was carried out in a study of blood T cell repertoires in COVID-19. As for the study in general: Some COVID-19 samples were acute and others convalescent; all came from the United States, Italy and Spain. PBMCs, B-cell-depleted T cells, or T cells were the source of the cDNA or gDNA that made up the material.

The CDR3 totals 16 residues. The germline V gene has CDR1 DFQATT and CDR2 SNEGSKA (reference sequence). V lost 3 bases to trimming and J lost 5 bases; unmatched junction nucleotides: 13. Using immunoSEQ multiplex PCR, the repertoire was profiled, and TCRdb retains in-frame clones only, with some absent. This sample has more than 25,000 clones, with 65% to 70% found just once. This receptor was obtained from a human donor in a cohort sampled during active COVID-19. The rearrangement links TRBV20-1 to TRBJ1-1; 9 nucleotides line up with TRBD1. The specimen sequenced was peripheral blood. CDR3 in amino acids: CSASDIGTGWGTEAFF. CDR3 nucleotide sequence: TGCAGTGCTAGTGACATTGGGACAGGGTGGGGGACTGAAGCTTTCTTT.